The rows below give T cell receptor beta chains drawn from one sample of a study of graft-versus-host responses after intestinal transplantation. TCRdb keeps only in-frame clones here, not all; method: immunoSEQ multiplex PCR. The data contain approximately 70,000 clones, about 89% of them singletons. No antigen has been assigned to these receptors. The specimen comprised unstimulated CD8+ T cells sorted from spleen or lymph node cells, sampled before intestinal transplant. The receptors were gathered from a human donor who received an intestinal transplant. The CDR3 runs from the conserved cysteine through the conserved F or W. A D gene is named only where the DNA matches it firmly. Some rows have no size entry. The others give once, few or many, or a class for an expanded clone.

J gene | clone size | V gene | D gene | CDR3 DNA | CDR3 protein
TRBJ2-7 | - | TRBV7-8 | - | TGTGCCAGCAGCCCGAGCGACTCCTACGAGCAGTACTTC | CASSPSDSYEQYF
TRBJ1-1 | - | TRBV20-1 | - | TGCAGTGCTCACAGGGTCACTGAAGCTTTCTTT | CSAHRVTEAFF
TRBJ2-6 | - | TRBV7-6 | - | TGTGCCACTAAGGAGGCAGGGGCCAACGTCCTGACTTTC | CATKEAGANVLTF
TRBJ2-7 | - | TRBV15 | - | TGTGCCACCAGCAGAGGCAGGGGCGAGTCCTACGAGCAGTACTTC | CATSRGRGESYEQYF
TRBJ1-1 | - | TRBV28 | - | TGTGCCAGCAGTCACTACCCCGGGACTGAAGCTTTCTTT | CASSHYPGTEAFF
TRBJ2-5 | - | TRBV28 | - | TGTGCCAGCACCCACGGGACCTTCGAGGGAGGGACCCAGTACTTC | CASTHGTFEGGTQYF
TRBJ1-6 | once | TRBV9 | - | TGTGCCAGGGTGGGAGGTCGTAGCCCCCTCCACTTT | CARVGGRSPLHF
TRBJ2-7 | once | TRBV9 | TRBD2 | TGTGCCAGCAGCGAAACCGGACTAGCGGGAGACGAGCAGTACTTC | CASSETGLAGDEQYF
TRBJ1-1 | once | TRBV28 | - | TGTGCCAGCAGCCTGACAGGGAACACTGAAGCTTTCTTT | CASSLTGNTEAFF
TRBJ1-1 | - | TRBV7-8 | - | TGTGCCAGCAGCGGGGGGGCCCAGGGCAGAAGATTT | CASSGGAQGRRF
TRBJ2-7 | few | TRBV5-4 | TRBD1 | TGTGCCAGCAGCTTGTGGGACAGGGGCTTTGAGCAGTACTTC | CASSLWDRGFEQYF
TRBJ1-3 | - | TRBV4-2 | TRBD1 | TGTGCCAGCAGCCAAGATCGGGGACAGGGGGCATGGTTGAATGGAAACACCATATATTTT | CASSQDRGQGAWLNGNTIYF
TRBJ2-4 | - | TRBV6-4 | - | TGTGCCAGCACCTCCCCCCCCTACTTC | CASTSPPYF
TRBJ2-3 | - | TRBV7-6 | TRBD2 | TGTGCCAGCAGCTTAGCAGGGGAGGGAGATACGCAGTATTTT | CASSLAGEGDTQYF
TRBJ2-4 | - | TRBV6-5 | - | TGTGCCAGCAGTTACTCGGCGACTCCTGACATTCAGTACTTC | CASSYSATPDIQYF
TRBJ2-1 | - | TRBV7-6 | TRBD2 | TGTGCCAGCAGCGCTAGCGGCGGCTCCTACAATGAGCAGTTCTTC | CASSASGGSYNEQFF
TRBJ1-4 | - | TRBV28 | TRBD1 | TGTGCCAGCAGCCCGGGACAGGCCTTAAAACTGTTTTTT | CASSPGQALKLFF
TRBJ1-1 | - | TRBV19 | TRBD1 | TGTGCCAGTAGTATGACCGGACAGGGGACTGAAGCTTTCTTT | CASSMTGQGTEAFF
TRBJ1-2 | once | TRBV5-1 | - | TGCGCCAGCAGCTTGAGATCCAGAAACTATGGCTACACCTTC | CASSLRSRNYGYTF
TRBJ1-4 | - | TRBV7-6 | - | TGTGCCAGCAGCCCCGGGAGGGGAGGCGGTACTAATGAAAAACTGTTTTTT | CASSPGRGGGTNEKLFF
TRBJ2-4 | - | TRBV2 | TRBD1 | TGTGCCAGCAATCGACAGGGGCCCTGTTGGGCAAACATTCAGTACTTC | CASNRQGPCWANIQYF
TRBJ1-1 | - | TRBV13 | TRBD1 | TGTGCCAGCAGCCCAGCCGGGACAGGAAGAACTGAAGCTTTCTTT | CASSPAGTGRTEAFF
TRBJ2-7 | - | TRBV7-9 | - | TGTGCCAGCAGCTTAGTGAATACCCAAAACGGTTTGTACGAGCAGTACTTC | CASSLVNTQNGLYEQYF
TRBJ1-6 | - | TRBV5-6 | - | TGTGCCAGCTTCCTACGGGGAGCTTATAATTCACCCCTCCACTTT | CASFLRGAYNSPLHF
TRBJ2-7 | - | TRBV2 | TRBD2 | TGTGCCAGCAGTGAAACCGGGACTAGCGGGTACGAGCAGTACTTC | CASSETGTSGYEQYF
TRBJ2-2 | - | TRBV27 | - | TGTGCCAGCAAATCAGGCGAACAGTATGGCACCGGGGAGCTGTTTTTT | CASKSGEQYGTGELFF
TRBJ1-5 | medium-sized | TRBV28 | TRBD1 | TGTGCCAGCAGGACAGGGAGTCAGCCCCAGCATTTT | CASRTGSQPQHF
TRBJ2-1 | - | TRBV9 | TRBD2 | TGTGCCAGCAGCGGAGGCGGGGGTATCTCCTACAATGAGCAGTTCTTC | CASSGGGGISYNEQFF
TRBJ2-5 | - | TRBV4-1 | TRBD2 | TGCGCCAGCGACGATGGGGGGGGAGAGACCCAGTACTTC | CASDDGGGETQYF
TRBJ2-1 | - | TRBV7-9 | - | TGTGCCAGCAGCTTAGTAGAGGGAGCGCTCGATGAGCAGTTCTTC | CASSLVEGALDEQFF
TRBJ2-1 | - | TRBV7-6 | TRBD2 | TGTGCCAGCAGCCCCCGGGAGCGGGAGGACTACAATGAGCAGTTCTTC | CASSPREREDYNEQFF
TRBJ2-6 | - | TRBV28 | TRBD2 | TGTGCCAGCAGCTCCCTCACATCTGGGGGGGAAGGGGCCAACGTCCTGACTTTC | CASSSLTSGGEGANVLTF
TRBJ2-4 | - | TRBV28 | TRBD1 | TGTGCCAGCAGTACGACGACAGGGGAGGTAAACATTCAGTACTTC | CASSTTTGEVNIQYF
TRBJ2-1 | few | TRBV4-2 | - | TGTGCCAGCAGCCCCGCCCCCGAGGCCTACAATGAGCAGTTCTTC | CASSPAPEAYNEQFF
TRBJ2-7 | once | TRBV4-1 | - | TGCGCCAGCAGCCAAGAGGGACACCCATCCTACGAGCAGTACTTC | CASSQEGHPSYEQYF
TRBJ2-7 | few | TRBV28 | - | TGTGCCAGCAGTACCCCCACACAGGAAACCTACGAGCAGTACTTC | CASSTPTQETYEQYF
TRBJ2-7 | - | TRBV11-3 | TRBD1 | TGTGCCAGCAGCTTAGATCGGCCTAACGGACAGGGGCCCCCTTACGAGCAGTACTTC | CASSLDRPNGQGPPYEQYF
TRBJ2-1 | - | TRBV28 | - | TGTGCCAGCAGTTTTCCGCGGCCCGGCAATGAGCAGTTCTTC | CASSFPRPGNEQFF
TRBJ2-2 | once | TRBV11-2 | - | TGTGCCAGCAGCTTAGGGGGGGCCGGGGAGCTGTTTTTT | CASSLGGAGELFF
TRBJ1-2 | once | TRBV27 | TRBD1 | TGTGCCAGCAGTTCGGACAGGGTCGGCTACACCTTC | CASSSDRVGYTF
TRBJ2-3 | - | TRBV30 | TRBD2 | TGTGCCTGGAGGCCGAGCGGGGGGGCTGCAGATACGCAGTATTTT | CAWRPSGGAADTQYF
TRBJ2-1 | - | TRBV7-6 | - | TGTGCCAGCAGCTTAGCAACAGGGGAGCAGTTCTTC | CASSLATGEQFF
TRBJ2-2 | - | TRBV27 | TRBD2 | TGTGCCAGCAGGACTAGCGCCTACACCGGGGAGCTGTTTTTT | CASRTSAYTGELFF
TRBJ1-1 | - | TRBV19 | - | TGTGCCAGTAGTAAGCCCCAACAGGGACCCACTGAAGCTTTCTTT | CASSKPQQGPTEAFF
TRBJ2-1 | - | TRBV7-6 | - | TGTGCCAGCAGCCCCAGGACTTGGGGGCCTTACAATGAGCAGTTCTTC | CASSPRTWGPYNEQFF
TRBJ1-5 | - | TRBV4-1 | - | TGCGCCAGCAGCCAAGAGCGGCCCGGCAATCAGCCCCAGCATTTT | CASSQERPGNQPQHF
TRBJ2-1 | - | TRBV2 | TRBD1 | TGTGCCAGCAGCCCGGACAGGAATGAGCAGTTCTTC | CASSPDRNEQFF
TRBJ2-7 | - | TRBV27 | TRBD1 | TGTGCCAGCAGTTTACTAGGGGGCCCCTCCCAGCAGTACTTC | CASSLLGGPSQQYF
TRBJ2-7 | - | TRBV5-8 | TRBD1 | TGTGCCAGCAGCGGGAGCCAGGGGGTTACCTACGAGCAGTACTTC | CASSGSQGVTYEQYF
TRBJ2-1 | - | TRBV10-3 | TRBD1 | TGTGCCATCAGTGTAAGACAGGGGTTGTCGACGGAGCAGTTCTTC | CAISVRQGLSTEQFF
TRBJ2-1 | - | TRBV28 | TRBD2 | TGTGCCAGCAGCAGAACTAGCGGGAGGGGACAATACAATGAGCAGTTCTTC | CASSRTSGRGQYNEQFF